The 2 T cell receptor beta chains given below trace back to one sample, sequenced in a study of PD-1 blockade in classical Hodgkin lymphoma. The method was immunoSEQ multiplex PCR; TCRdb's version includes in-frame clones alone and lacks a portion of them. The sample has 100,000 or so clones; roughly 90% are singletons. No patient escaped relapse after autologous stem cell transplantation, and brentuximab vedotin exposure varied. The sequencing used peripheral blood mononuclear cells (PBMCs), collected before the second cycle of nivolumab. Source of these receptors: a human donor with classical Hodgkin lymphoma.

The chain's CDR3 is CAWSASGGLGYTF. The CDR3 DNA is TGTGCCTGGAGCGCGTCGGGGGGCCTTGGCTACACCTTC. The chain couples TRBV30 to TRBJ1-2; D possibly corresponds to TRBD1 (6 bases). V was pared by 3 bases and J by 7 bases, with 15 bases between. This CDR3 spans 13 amino acids. Germline CDR1 and CDR2: GTSNPN and SVGIG (reference sequence).

This rearrangement joins TRBV19 to TRBJ1-2; 7 bases agree with TRBD1. CDR1 is LNHDA, CDR2 SQIVND, per germline (reference sequence). The CDR3 totals 13 residues. J gave up 4 bases and V 6 bases, and 5 bases lay outside the gene matches. This CDR3 reads CASSAGTAYGYTF. CDR3 nucleotide sequence: TGTGCCAGTAGCGCCGGGACAGCCTATGGCTACACCTTC.